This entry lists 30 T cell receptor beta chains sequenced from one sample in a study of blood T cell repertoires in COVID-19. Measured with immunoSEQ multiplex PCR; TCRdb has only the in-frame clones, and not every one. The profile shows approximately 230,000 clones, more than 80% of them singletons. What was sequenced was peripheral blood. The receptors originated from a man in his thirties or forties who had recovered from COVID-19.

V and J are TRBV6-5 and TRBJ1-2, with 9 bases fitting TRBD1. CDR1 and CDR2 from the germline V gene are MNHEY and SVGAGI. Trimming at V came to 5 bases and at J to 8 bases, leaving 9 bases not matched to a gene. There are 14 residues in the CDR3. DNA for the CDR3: TGTGCCAGCAGTCAACCTACAGGGGGCAGCGGCTACACCTTC. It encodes CASSQPTGGSGYTF.

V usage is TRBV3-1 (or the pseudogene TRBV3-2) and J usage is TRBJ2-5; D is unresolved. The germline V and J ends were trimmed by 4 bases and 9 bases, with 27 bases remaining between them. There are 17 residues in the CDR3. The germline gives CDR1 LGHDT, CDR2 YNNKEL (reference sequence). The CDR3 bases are TGTGCCAGCAGCCGAGCCTTTGACTCCAGTCCAATGGCGGCCCAGTACTTC. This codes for CASSRAFDSSPMAAQYF.

CDR3 in amino acids: CATSDPTRGAEQYF. DNA of the CDR3: TGTGCCACCAGTGACCCAACAAGAGGAGCCGAGCAGTACTTC. The chain uses TRBV24-1 and TRBJ2-7; the D is unclear. Germline CDR1 KGHDR, CDR2 SFDVKD. V lost 4 bases and J lost 6, with 15 bases in between. This CDR3 spans 14 amino acids.

CDR3: CAWSVGDSPGGGYTF. CDR3 DNA: TGTGCCTGGAGTGTAGGTGACAGCCCAGGCGGCGGCTACACCTTC. V is TRBV30 and J is TRBJ1-2; a weak D match, TRBD1 (5 bases). The CDR3 has 15 residues. Per the germline V gene, CDR1 is GTSNPN and CDR2 is SVGIG (reference sequence). The ends were cut back, 0 bases at V and 8 bases at J, with 19 bases in the middle.

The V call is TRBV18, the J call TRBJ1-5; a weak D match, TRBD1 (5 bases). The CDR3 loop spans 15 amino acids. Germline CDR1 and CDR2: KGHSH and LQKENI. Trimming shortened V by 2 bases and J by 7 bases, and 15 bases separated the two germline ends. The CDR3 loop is CASSPNSQGGQPQHF. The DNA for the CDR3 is TGTGCCAGCTCACCAAACTCCCAGGGCGGACAGCCCCAGCATTTT.

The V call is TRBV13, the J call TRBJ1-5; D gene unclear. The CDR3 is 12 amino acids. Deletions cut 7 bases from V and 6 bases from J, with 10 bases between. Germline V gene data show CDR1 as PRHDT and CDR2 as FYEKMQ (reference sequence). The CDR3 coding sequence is TGTGCCAGCACCCGAGATGGTCAGCCCCAGCATTTT. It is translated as CASTRDGQPQHF.

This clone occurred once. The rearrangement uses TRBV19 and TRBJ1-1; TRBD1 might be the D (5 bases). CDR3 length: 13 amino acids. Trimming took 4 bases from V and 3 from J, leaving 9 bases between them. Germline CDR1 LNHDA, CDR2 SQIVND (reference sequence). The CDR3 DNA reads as TGTGCCAGTAGTACCAGACAGTACACTGAAGCTTTCTTT. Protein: CASSTRQYTEAFF.

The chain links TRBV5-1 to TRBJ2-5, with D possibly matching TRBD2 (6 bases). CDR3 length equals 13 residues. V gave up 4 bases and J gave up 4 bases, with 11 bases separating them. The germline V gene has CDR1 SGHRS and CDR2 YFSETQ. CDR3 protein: CASSPLATETQYF. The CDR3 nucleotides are TGCGCCAGCAGCCCCCTAGCGACAGAGACCCAGTACTTC.

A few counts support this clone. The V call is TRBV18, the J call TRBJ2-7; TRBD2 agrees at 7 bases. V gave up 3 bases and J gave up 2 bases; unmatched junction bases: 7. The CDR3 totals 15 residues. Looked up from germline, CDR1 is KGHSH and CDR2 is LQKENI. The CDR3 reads CASSPGGTAAYEQYF. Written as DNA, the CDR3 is TGTGCCAGCTCACCGGGAGGGACGGCGGCCTACGAGCAGTACTTC.

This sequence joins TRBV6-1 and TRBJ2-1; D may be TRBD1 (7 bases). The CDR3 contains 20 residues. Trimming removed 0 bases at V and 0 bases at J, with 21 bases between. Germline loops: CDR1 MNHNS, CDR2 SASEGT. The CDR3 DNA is TGTGCCAGCAGTGAAGCAAGGGGGCCTAGCGACCGGAGCTCCTACAATGAGCAGTTCTTC. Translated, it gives CASSEARGPSDRSSYNEQFF.

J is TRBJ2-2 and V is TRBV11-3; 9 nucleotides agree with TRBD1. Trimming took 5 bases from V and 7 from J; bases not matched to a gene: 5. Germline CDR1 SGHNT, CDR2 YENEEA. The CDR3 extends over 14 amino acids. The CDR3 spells CASSPDRGGGELFF. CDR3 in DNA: TGTGCCAGCAGCCCGGACAGGGGCGGCGGGGAGCTGTTTTTT.

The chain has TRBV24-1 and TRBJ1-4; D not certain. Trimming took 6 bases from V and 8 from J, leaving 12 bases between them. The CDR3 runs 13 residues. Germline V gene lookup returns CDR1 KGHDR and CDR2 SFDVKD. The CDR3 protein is CATSTREGEKLFF. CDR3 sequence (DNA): TGTGCCACCAGTACCCGGGAGGGAGAAAAACTGTTTTTT.

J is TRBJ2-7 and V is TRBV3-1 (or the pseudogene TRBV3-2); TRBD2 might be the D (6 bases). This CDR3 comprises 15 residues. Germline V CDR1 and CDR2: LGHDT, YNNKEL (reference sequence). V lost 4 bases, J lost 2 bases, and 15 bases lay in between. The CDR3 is CASSLQGLPTYEQYF. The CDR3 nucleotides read TGTGCCAGCAGCCTTCAAGGACTACCTACCTACGAGCAGTACTTC.

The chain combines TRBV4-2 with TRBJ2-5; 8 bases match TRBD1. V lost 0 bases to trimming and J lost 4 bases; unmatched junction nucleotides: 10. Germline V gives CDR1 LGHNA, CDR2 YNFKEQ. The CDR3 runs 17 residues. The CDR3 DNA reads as TGTGCCAGCAGCCAAGACGGGGGCAGGGGGCGAGGAGAGACCCAGTACTTC. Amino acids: CASSQDGGRGRGETQYF.

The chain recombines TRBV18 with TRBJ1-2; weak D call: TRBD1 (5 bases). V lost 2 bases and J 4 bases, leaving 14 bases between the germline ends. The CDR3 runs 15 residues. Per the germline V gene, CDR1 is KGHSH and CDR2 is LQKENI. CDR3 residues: CASSPGAETPYGYTF. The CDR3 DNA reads TGTGCCAGCTCACCAGGGGCCGAGACACCCTATGGCTACACCTTC.

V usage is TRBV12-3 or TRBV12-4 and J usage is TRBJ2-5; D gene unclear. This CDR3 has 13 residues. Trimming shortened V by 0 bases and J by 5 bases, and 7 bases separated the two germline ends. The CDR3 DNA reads TGTGCCAGCAGTTTAGCCCCGCGTGAGACCCAGTACTTC. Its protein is CASSLAPRETQYF.

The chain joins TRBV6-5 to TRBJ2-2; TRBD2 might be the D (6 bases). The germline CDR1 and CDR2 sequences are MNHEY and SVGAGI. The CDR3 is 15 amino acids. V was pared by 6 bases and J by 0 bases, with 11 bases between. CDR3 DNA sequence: TGTGCCAGCAGCCGCGGGACCGCGAACACCGGGGAGCTGTTTTTT. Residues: CASSRGTANTGELFF.

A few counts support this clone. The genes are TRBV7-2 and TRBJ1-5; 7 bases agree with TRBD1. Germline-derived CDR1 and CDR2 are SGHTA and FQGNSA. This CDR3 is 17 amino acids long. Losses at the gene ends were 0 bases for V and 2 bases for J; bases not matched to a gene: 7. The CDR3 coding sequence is TGTGCCAGCAGCTTAGCCGGATCCACAGGGGGCAATCAGCCCCAGCATTTT. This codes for CASSLAGSTGGNQPQHF.

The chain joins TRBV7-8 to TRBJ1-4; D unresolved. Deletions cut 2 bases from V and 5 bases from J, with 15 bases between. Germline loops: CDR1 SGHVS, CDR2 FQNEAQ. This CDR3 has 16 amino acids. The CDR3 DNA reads TGTGCCAGCAGCTTAAGTGGTCGCCGGAGGAATGAAAAACTGTTTTTT. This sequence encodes CASSLSGRRRNEKLFF. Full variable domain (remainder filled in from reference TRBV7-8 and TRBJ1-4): GAGVSQSPRYKVAKRGQDVALRCDPISGHVSLFWYQQALGQGPEFLTYFQNEAQLDKSGLPSDRFFAERPEGSVSTLKIQRTQQEDSAVYLCASSLSGRRRNEKLFFGSGTQLSVL.

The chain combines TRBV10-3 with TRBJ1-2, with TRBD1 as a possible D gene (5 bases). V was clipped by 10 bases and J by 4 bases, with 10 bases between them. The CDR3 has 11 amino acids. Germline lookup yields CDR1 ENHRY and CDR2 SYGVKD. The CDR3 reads CASNGGYGYTF. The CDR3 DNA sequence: TGTGCCAGCAACGGGGGCTATGGCTACACCTTC.

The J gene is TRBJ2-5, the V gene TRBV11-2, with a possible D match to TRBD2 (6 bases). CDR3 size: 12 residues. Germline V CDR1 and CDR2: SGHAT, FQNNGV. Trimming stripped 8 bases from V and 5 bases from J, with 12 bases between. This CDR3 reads CASLHGGETQYF. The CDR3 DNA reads TGTGCCAGCCTTCATGGGGGGGAGACCCAGTACTTC.

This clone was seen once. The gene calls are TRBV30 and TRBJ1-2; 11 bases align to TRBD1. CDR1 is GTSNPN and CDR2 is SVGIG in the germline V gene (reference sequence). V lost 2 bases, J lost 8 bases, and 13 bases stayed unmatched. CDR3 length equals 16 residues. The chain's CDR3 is CAWSTGQGALSRGYTF. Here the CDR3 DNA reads TGTGCCTGGAGTACAGGACAGGGGGCGCTAAGTCGGGGCTACACCTTC.

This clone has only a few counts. CDR3 loop: CASSQINLNTGELFF. CDR3 sequence (DNA): TGTGCCAGCAGTCAGATCAATCTGAACACCGGGGAGCTGTTTTTT. The genes are TRBV6-5 and TRBJ2-2; no clear D gene. This CDR3 is 15 amino acids long. V was clipped by 5 bases and J by 1 base, with 11 bases between them. Germline V gene lookup returns CDR1 MNHEY and CDR2 SVGAGI.

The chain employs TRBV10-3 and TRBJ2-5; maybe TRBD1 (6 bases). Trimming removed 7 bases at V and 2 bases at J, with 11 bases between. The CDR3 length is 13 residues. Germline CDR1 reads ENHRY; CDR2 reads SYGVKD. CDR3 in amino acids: CAITTDRQETQYF. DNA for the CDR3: TGTGCCATCACCACGGACAGACAAGAGACCCAGTACTTC.

The CDR3 nucleotides read TGTGCCAGCAGTTTAACCGGCGGGACGGCCAATCAGCCCCAGCATTTT. This encodes CASSLTGGTANQPQHF. This chain joins TRBV6-5 and TRBJ1-5; TRBD1 might be the D (5 bases). Germline CDR1 reads MNHEY; CDR2 reads SVGAGI. The CDR3 is 16 amino acids. Trimming stripped 4 bases from V and 3 bases from J, with 16 bases between.

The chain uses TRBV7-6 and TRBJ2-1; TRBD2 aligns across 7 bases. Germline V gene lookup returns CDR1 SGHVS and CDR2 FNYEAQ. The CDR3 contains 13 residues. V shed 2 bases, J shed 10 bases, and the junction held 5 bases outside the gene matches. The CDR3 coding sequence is TGTGCCAGCAGCTTACTCGCGGGGGTGGAGCAGTTCTTC. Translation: CASSLLAGVEQFF.

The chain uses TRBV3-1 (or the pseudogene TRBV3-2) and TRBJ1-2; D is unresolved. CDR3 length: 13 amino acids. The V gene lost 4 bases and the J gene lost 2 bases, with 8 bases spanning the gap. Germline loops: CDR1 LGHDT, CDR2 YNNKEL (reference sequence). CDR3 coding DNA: TGTGCCAGCAGCCGCGCACTAAACTATGGCTACACCTTC. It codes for CASSRALNYGYTF.

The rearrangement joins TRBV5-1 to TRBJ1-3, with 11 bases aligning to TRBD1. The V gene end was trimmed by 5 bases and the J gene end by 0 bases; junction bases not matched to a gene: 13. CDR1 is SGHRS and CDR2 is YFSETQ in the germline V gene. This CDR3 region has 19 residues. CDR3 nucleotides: TGCGCCAGCAGTTACGGGACAGGGGGGATCCAGAGCTCTGGAAACACCATATATTTT. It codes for CASSYGTGGIQSSGNTIYF.

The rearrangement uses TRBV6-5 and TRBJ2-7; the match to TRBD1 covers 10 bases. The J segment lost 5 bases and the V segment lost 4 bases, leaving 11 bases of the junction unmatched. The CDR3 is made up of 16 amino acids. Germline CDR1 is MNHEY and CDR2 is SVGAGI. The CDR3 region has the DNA TGTGCCAGCAGTTTAGGACCCGGGACAGGGGAGCACGAGCAGTACTTC. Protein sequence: CASSLGPGTGEHEQYF.

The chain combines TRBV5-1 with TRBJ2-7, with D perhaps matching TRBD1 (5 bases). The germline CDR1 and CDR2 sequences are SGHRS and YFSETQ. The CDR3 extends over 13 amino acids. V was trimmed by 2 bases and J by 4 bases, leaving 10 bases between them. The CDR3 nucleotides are TGCGCCAGCAGCTTAGGGGCGGAGTACGAGCAGTACTTC. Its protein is CASSLGAEYEQYF.